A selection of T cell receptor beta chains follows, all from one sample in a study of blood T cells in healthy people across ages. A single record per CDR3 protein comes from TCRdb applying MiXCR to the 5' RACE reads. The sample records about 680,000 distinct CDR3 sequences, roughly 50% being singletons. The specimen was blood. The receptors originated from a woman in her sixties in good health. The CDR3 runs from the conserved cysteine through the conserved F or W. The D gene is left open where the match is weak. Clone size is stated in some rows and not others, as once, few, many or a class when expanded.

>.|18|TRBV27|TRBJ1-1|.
CASSLTPLRVFMNTEAFF
TGTGCCAGCAGTTTAACCCCGTTGAGGGTGTTCATGAACACTGAAGCTTTCTTT
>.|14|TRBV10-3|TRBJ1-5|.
CAISDGPSNQPQHF
TGTGCCATCAGTGACGGACCTAGCAATCAGCCCCAGCATTTT
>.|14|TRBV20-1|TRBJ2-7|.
CSGGGARGIYEQYF
TGCAGTGGAGGGGGGGCCCGAGGAATCTACGAGCAGTACTTC
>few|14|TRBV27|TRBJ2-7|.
CASSRTKSAYEQYF
TGTGCCAGCTCAAGGACAAAGTCCGCCTACGAGCAGTACTTC
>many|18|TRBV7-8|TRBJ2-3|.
CASSLQGIDFSGTDTQYF
TGTGCCAGCAGCCTCCAGGGTATCGACTTCTCGGGCACAGATACGCAGTATTTT
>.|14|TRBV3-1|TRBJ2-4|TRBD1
CASSQPGQGNIQYF
TGTGCCAGCAGCCAACCGGGACAGGGGAACATTCAGTACTTC
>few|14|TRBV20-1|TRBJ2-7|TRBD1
CSAVSGTGGYEQYF
TGCAGTGCCGTCTCCGGGACAGGGGGCTACGAGCAGTACTTC
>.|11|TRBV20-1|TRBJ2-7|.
CGAGGPLEQYF
TGCGGTGCTGGGGGGCCCCTCGAGCAGTACTTC
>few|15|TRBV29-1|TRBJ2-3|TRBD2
CSVEDLAGSTDTQYF
TGCAGCGTTGAAGACCTAGCGGGGAGCACAGATACGCAGTATTTT
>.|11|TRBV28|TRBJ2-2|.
CASSFWGELFF
TGTGCCAGCAGTTTTTGGGGGGAGCTGTTTTTT
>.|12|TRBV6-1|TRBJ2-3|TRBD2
CASTSLAVTQYF
TGTGCCAGCACGTCCCTAGCGGTTACGCAGTATTTT
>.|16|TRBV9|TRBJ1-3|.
CASSVAYGGAGNTIYF
TGTGCCAGCAGCGTAGCTTACGGAGGGGCTGGAAACACCATATATTTT
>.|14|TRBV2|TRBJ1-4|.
CASSDRSANEKLFF
TGTGCCAGCAGTGACAGGTCGGCTAATGAAAAACTGTTTTTT
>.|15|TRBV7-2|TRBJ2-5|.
CASSLMLTNQETQYF
TGTGCCAGCAGCTTAATGCTCACAAATCAAGAGACCCAGTACTTC
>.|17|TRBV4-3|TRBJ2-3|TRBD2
CASSQDGSGMLGDTQYF
TGCGCCAGCAGCCAAGATGGTAGCGGGATGCTTGGAGATACGCAGTATTTT
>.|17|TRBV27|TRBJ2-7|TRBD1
CASKKDRGGAETYEQYF
TGTGCCAGCAAAAAAGACAGGGGGGGCGCAGAAACCTACGAGCAGTACTTC
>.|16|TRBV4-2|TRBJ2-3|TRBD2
CASSPGLAGGSDTQYF
TGTGCCAGCAGCCCGGGACTAGCGGGAGGGTCAGATACGCAGTATTTT
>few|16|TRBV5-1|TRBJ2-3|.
CASSLDGAGVADTQYF
TGCGCCAGCAGCTTGGACGGCGCCGGGGTGGCTGATACGCAGTATTTT
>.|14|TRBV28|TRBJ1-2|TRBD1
CASSPTGLDYGYTF
TGTGCCAGCAGCCCGACAGGGTTAGACTATGGCTACACCTTC
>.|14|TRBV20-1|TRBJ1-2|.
CSARVGGSAYGYTF
TGCAGTGCTAGAGTGGGGGGCTCAGCCTATGGCTACACCTTC
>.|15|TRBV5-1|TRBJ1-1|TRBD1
CASKLGQGADAEAFF
TGCGCCAGCAAACTGGGACAGGGGGCAGACGCCGAAGCTTTCTTT
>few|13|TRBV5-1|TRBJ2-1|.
CASSLRLGGEQFF
TGCGCCAGCAGCTTAAGACTAGGAGGTGAGCAGTTCTTC
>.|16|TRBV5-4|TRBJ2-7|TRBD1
CASSFATGGISYEQYF
TGTGCCAGCAGCTTCGCTACAGGGGGGATCTCCTACGAGCAGTACTTC
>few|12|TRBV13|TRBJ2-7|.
CASSFRAYEQYF
TGTGCCAGCAGCTTCCGGGCCTACGAGCAGTACTTC
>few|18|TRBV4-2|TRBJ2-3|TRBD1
CASSQEWTGEGSTDTQYF
TGTGCCAGCAGCCAAGAGTGGACAGGGGAAGGAAGCACAGATACGCAGTATTTT
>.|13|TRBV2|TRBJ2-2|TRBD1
CASSVDRAGELFF
TGTGCCAGCAGCGTGGACAGGGCCGGGGAGCTGTTTTTT
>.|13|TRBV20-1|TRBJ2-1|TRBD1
CSASYTGVGEQFF
TGCAGTGCTAGTTATACAGGGGTAGGTGAGCAGTTCTTC
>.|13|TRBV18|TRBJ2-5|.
CASSQSRRETQYF
TGTGCCAGCTCACAATCTAGAAGAGAGACCCAGTACTTC
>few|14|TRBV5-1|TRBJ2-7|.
CASSLGQVVYEQYF
TGCGCCAGCAGCTTGGGGCAGGTAGTCTACGAGCAGTACTTC
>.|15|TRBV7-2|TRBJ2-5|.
CASSLQGQIQETQYF
TGTGCCAGCAGCTTGCAGGGGCAAATCCAAGAGACCCAGTACTTC
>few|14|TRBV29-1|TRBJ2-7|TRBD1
CSVARTGEPYEQYF
TGCAGCGTTGCCAGGACAGGGGAGCCCTACGAGCAGTACTTC
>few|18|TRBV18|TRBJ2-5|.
CASSPLPVFDSGRETQYF
TGTGCCAGCTCACCACTTCCGGTTTTCGACTCAGGGAGGGAGACCCAGTACTTC
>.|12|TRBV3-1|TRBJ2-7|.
CASSPAEGEQYF
TGTGCCAGCAGCCCCGCAGAGGGAGAGCAGTACTTC
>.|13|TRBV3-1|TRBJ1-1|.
CASSQGWITEAFF
TGTGCCAGCAGCCAGGGTTGGATCACTGAAGCTTTCTTT
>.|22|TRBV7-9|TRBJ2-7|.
CASSLKQTFSVSEGASGGEQYF
TGTGCCAGCAGCTTGAAACAGACCTTTAGTGTTTCCGAGGGGGCTTCGGGGGGCGAGCAGTACTTC
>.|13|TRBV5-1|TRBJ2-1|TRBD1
CASRGQGANEQFF
TGCGCCAGCAGAGGACAGGGGGCCAATGAGCAGTTCTTC
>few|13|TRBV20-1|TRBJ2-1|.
CSATIPHLDEQFF
TGCAGTGCCACGATACCCCATTTGGATGAGCAGTTCTTC
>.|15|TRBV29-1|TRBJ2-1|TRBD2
CSVTRTSGSLYEQFF
TGCAGCGTCACCCGGACTAGCGGGAGTCTCTATGAGCAGTTCTTC
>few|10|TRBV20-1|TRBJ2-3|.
CSGADNTQYF
TGTTCAGGGGCGGATAATACGCAGTATTTT
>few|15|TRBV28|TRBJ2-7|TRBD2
CASSLIAGTGYEQYF
TGTGCCAGCAGTTTAATAGCGGGAACGGGCTACGAGCAGTACTTC
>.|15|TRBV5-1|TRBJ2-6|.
CASSFSPSGANVLTF
TGCGCCAGCAGCTTTAGCCCGTCTGGGGCCAACGTCCTGACTTTC
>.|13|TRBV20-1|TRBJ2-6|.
CSASRDRANVLTF
TGCAGTGCTAGCAGGGATAGGGCCAACGTCCTGACTTTC
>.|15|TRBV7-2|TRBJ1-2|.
CASSLTGRVNYGYTF
TGTGCCAGCAGTCTAACCGGGAGAGTTAACTATGGCTACACCTTC
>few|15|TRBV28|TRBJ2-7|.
CATAIGGKSSYEQYF
TGTGCCACAGCCATCGGTGGAAAGAGCTCCTACGAGCAGTACTTC
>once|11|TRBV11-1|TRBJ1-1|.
CASSPGHEAFF
TGTGCCAGCAGCCCCGGACACGAAGCTTTCTTT
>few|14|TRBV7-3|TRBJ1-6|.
CASSLKGVRSPLHF
TGTGCCAGCAGCTTAAAAGGTGTCCGTTCACCCCTCCACTTT
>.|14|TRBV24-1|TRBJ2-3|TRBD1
CASRGAGGQDTQYF
TGTGCCTCCAGGGGCGCAGGGGGACAAGATACGCAGTATTTT
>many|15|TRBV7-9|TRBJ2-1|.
CASGLSSALGNEQFF
TGTGCCAGCGGTCTCTCGTCCGCGTTAGGCAATGAGCAGTTCTTC
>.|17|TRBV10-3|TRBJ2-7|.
CAISESVGAPPLDEQYF
TGTGCCATCAGTGAGAGCGTAGGAGCACCTCCCCTAGACGAGCAGTACTTC
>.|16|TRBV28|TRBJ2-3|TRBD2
CASSSGTSGITDTQYF
TGTGCCAGCAGTTCTGGGACTAGCGGGATCACAGATACGCAGTATTTT
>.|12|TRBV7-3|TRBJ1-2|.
CASSSSGGGYTF
TGTGCCAGCAGCTCGTCGGGGGGAGGCTACACCTTC
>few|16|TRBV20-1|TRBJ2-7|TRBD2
CSARDQGTSGIYEQYF
TGCAGTGCTAGAGATCAGGGGACTAGCGGGATCTACGAGCAGTACTTC
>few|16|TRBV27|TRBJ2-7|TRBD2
CASRGLAGGPGNEQYF
TGTGCCAGCAGAGGACTAGCGGGAGGGCCGGGTAACGAGCAGTACTTC
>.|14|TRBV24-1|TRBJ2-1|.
CATSERDPYNEQFF
TGTGCCACCAGTGAGCGTGACCCCTACAATGAGCAGTTCTTC
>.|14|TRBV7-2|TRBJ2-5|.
CASSFKHNQETQYF
TGTGCCAGCAGCTTCAAACACAACCAAGAGACCCAGTACTTC
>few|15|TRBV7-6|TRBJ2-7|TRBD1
CASSLAGTGLYEQYF
TGTGCCAGCAGCTTAGCCGGGACAGGGTTGTACGAGCAGTACTTC